These T cell receptor beta chains were read from a single sample in a study of early T cells in non-severe SARS-CoV-2 infection. TCRdb recomputed calls from the 5' RACE reads with MiXCR, one row per CDR3 protein. The sample yields roughly 80,000 distinct CDR3 sequences, over 12% seen once. Sequencing was performed on whole blood. These receptors all come from an adult who was a healthcare worker with PCR-confirmed SARS-CoV-2 infection or an uninfected control (not recorded which). Both conserved end residues are part of each CDR3. A D gene is named only where the DNA matches it firmly. A clone size is listed for some rows: how often the clone was seen (once, few, many), or a class if it is expanded.

D: .; V: TRBV21-1; size: many; J: TRBJ1-1; DNA: TGTGCCAGCAGCCATGGGGAGCAGGGGCCCATGAACACTGAAGCTTTCTTT; CDR3: CASSHGEQGPMNTEAFF
D: .; V: TRBV24-1; size: many; J: TRBJ1-1; DNA: TGTGCCACCAGTGAAGGCATTGGGGCTGAAGCTTTCTTT; CDR3: CATSEGIGAEAFF
D: TRBD1; V: TRBV6-6; size: .; J: TRBJ2-2; DNA: TGTGCCAGCAGCCCGACAGGGGCTTGGGAGCTGTTTTTT; CDR3: CASSPTGAWELFF
D: .; V: TRBV12-5; size: .; J: TRBJ1-6; DNA: TGTGCTAGTGGTCCCTCCGGGGGGCCCCTCCACTTT; CDR3: CASGPSGGPLHF
D: .; V: TRBV5-1; size: many; J: TRBJ1-3; DNA: TGCGCCAGCGGCAGCTTGGCCTCGGGATCCGGACGTTCCATATATTTT; CDR3: CASGSLASGSGRSIYF
D: TRBD1; V: TRBV27; size: few; J: TRBJ1-1; DNA: TGTGCCAGCAGTTTTGAGAGGGACAGGGGGTTGGTTTGGGCTTTCTTT; CDR3: CASSFERDRGLVWAFF
D: TRBD2; V: TRBV28; size: few; J: TRBJ2-7; DNA: TGTGCCAGCACCCCCGGGACTAGCGGGATCGCGCAGTACTTC; CDR3: CASTPGTSGIAQYF
D: .; V: TRBV7-9; size: .; J: TRBJ2-2; DNA: TGTGCCAGCAGCGTGCAGGGGATCAACACCGGGGAGCTGTTTTTT; CDR3: CASSVQGINTGELFF
D: TRBD1; V: TRBV20-1; size: few; J: TRBJ1-5; DNA: TGCAGTGCTAGAAACCATTACGACAGGGGAGGCAATCAGCCCCAGCATTTT; CDR3: CSARNHYDRGGNQPQHF
D: .; V: TRBV2; size: many; J: TRBJ1-2; DNA: TGTGCCAGCATAGCATCGTCTAACTATGGCTACACCTTC; CDR3: CASIASSNYGYTF
D: TRBD2; V: TRBV7-7; size: few; J: TRBJ2-1; DNA: TGTGCTAGCAGCATCGGACTAGCGGGGTACAATGAGCAGTTCTTC; CDR3: CASSIGLAGYNEQFF
D: TRBD2; V: TRBV6-1; size: few; J: TRBJ2-5; DNA: TGTGCCAGCAGCCTGGGACCTAGCGGCGAGACCCAGTACTTC; CDR3: CASSLGPSGETQYF
D: .; V: TRBV5-1; size: many; J: TRBJ1-1; DNA: TGCGCCAGCAACTACAGGGAGAACACTGAAGCTTTCTTT; CDR3: CASNYRENTEAFF
D: .; V: TRBV12-3/TRBV12-4; size: many; J: TRBJ1-6; DNA: TGTGCCAGCAGTTTGCTGGGCGGAGGAGGTAATTCACCCCTCCACTTT; CDR3: CASSLLGGGGNSPLHF
D: TRBD2; V: TRBV18; size: many; J: TRBJ2-1; DNA: TGTGCCAGCCCCCCTTTGGCAGCGGGGGGCAGCTCCTACAATGAGCAGTTCTTC; CDR3: CASPPLAAGGSSYNEQFF
D: .; V: TRBV6-5; size: few; J: TRBJ2-7; DNA: TGTGCCAGCAGTTACTCTCAAGTTGGCGGGCAGTACTTC; CDR3: CASSYSQVGGQYF
D: TRBD1; V: TRBV20-1; size: few; J: TRBJ2-1; DNA: TGCAGTGCCCGGACAGGGGCAGCCTACAATGAGCAGTTCTTC; CDR3: CSARTGAAYNEQFF
D: .; V: TRBV19; size: few; J: TRBJ2-2; DNA: TGTGCCAGTAGCGGACCAGGGAGTTTCACCGGGGAGCTGTTTTTT; CDR3: CASSGPGSFTGELFF
D: .; V: TRBV29-1; size: .; J: TRBJ2-7; DNA: TGCAGCGTTGCCCCCAGCGGGTTATACGAGCAGTACTTC; CDR3: CSVAPSGLYEQYF
D: .; V: TRBV28; size: .; J: TRBJ2-1; DNA: TGTGCCAGCAGGTTTTCGGATGAGCAGTTCTTC; CDR3: CASRFSDEQFF
D: .; V: TRBV7-9; size: .; J: TRBJ2-1; DNA: TGTGCCAGCAGCCCCTGGGTTGCCGGGGACAATGAGCAGTTCTTC; CDR3: CASSPWVAGDNEQFF
D: TRBD2; V: TRBV11-2; size: few; J: TRBJ2-1; DNA: TGTGCCAGCCAGGAAAGGCTAGCGGGAGTATTTGAGCAGTTCTTC; CDR3: CASQERLAGVFEQFF
D: TRBD2; V: TRBV7-6; size: .; J: TRBJ2-7; DNA: TGTGCCAGCAGCTCCAACAGCGGGAACTACGAGCAGTACTTC; CDR3: CASSSNSGNYEQYF
D: TRBD1; V: TRBV7-9; size: few; J: TRBJ2-7; DNA: TGTGCCAGCAGCTCCCGGGACAGGTACGAGCAGTACTTC; CDR3: CASSSRDRYEQYF
D: .; V: TRBV29-1; size: .; J: TRBJ1-1; DNA: TGCAGCGTTCTGCCGGGTCCTGGGAACACTGAAGCTTTCTTT; CDR3: CSVLPGPGNTEAFF
D: .; V: TRBV29-1; size: .; J: TRBJ2-7; DNA: TGCAGCGTTGTGCCGACAGGCCTACACGAGCAGTACTTC; CDR3: CSVVPTGLHEQYF
D: .; V: TRBV6-2/TRBV6-3; size: .; J: TRBJ1-1; DNA: TGTGCCAGCAGATACAACACTGAAGCTTTCTTT; CDR3: CASRYNTEAFF
D: TRBD2; V: TRBV11-2; size: many; J: TRBJ2-1; DNA: TGTGCCAGCAGCTCGGGACTAGTGCTCAATGAGCAGTTCTTC; CDR3: CASSSGLVLNEQFF
D: .; V: TRBV28; size: few; J: TRBJ1-6; DNA: TGTGCCAGCAGTTTAACAGGGTCGGATTCACCCCTCCACTTT; CDR3: CASSLTGSDSPLHF
D: .; V: TRBV3-1; size: many; J: TRBJ2-5; DNA: TGTGCCAGCAGCCAGCCGAGACAGTCCCAAGAGACCCAGTACTTC; CDR3: CASSQPRQSQETQYF
D: .; V: TRBV2; size: few; J: TRBJ2-7; DNA: TGTGCCGTTCAGGACTCCACCAGCCACGAGCAGTACTTC; CDR3: CAVQDSTSHEQYF
D: TRBD1; V: TRBV19; size: .; J: TRBJ2-1; DNA: TGTGCCAGTAGTACGACAGGGGCGGTGTACAATGAGCAGTTCTTC; CDR3: CASSTTGAVYNEQFF
D: TRBD1; V: TRBV19; size: .; J: TRBJ2-1; DNA: TGTGCCAGTAGTCACCACCCGGGACAGGGTGTCTACAATGAGCAGTTCTTC; CDR3: CASSHHPGQGVYNEQFF
D: TRBD2; V: TRBV11-2; size: many; J: TRBJ2-1; DNA: TGTGCCAGCAGCTTAGATACTAGCGGGGGGGTTGGCTCCTACAATGAGCAGTTCTTC; CDR3: CASSLDTSGGVGSYNEQFF
D: .; V: TRBV5-1; size: .; J: TRBJ1-2; DNA: TGCGCCAGCAGCTTGGCTGGGGACGGCTACACCTTC; CDR3: CASSLAGDGYTF
D: .; V: TRBV19; size: .; J: TRBJ2-1; DNA: TGTGCCAGTAGCCCCGACGGGGGAAGCTCCTACAATGAGCAGTTCTTC; CDR3: CASSPDGGSSYNEQFF
D: .; V: TRBV7-7; size: .; J: TRBJ2-1; DNA: TGTGCTAGCAGCTTAGGGCAGGGGAGAGAGCAGTTCTTC; CDR3: CASSLGQGREQFF
D: TRBD2; V: TRBV4-1; size: few; J: TRBJ2-7; DNA: TGCGCCAGCGGAACCCGGACACCCGGGACTAGCGGGTGTTACGAGCAGTACTTC; CDR3: CASGTRTPGTSGCYEQYF
D: .; V: TRBV14; size: .; J: TRBJ2-2; DNA: TGTGCCAGCAGCCAACACCCCACCGGGGAGCTGTTTTTT; CDR3: CASSQHPTGELFF
D: TRBD2; V: TRBV28; size: few; J: TRBJ2-1; DNA: TGTGCCAGCAGTTCTACACCGGGGGGTGAGCAGTTCTTC; CDR3: CASSSTPGGEQFF
D: TRBD1; V: TRBV5-1; size: few; J: TRBJ2-1; DNA: TGCGCCAGCAGCTTTGGCCAGGGGGCCTCCAATGAGCAGTTCTTC; CDR3: CASSFGQGASNEQFF
D: .; V: TRBV2; size: .; J: TRBJ2-7; DNA: TGTGCCAGCGAAGCTCAGTACGAGCAGTACTTC; CDR3: CASEAQYEQYF